This T cell receptor (beta chain) was sequenced for a study of shared clonotypes between healthy human individuals. As concerns this clone: As yet, its antigen is unknown.

The CDR3 extends over 13 amino acids. The V and J ends lost 5 bases and 3 bases respectively, with 11 bases between them. Germline loops: CDR1 SGHNT, CDR2 YENEEA. Clones were sequenced by immunoSEQ multiplex PCR, and TCRdb holds only the in-frame ones, with some missing. The sample records about a million clones, 70% to 80% being singletons. Researchers partitioned CD4+ cells into CD45RA+ naive and CD45RA-negative memory subsets. Regarding the study as a whole: Larger estimated richness was generally seen in naive subsets than in memory subsets. For naive CD4 cells, around 5% of clonotypes were shared across a few donors. Depth of sequencing was expected to influence donor clonotype sharing.

The TCR was taken from a man between 18 and 35 years old in good health. Some clones in this sample may be carry-over from other donors' samples. Sequenced sample: memory CD4+ T cells from PBMCs. Subset of the sample: CD45RA-negative fraction. This rearrangement joins TRBV11-3 to TRBJ2-7; D assignment may be TRBD1 or TRBD2 (5 bases each). Here the CDR3 reads CASSRRDGYEQYF. The CDR3 coding sequence is TGTGCCAGCAGCCGTCGGGACGGCTACGAGCAGTACTTC.